Described below is a single T cell receptor (beta chain) sequence and its context. This clonotype was counted between two and nine times. No antigen is known for it. Nothing much larger sits one base from this clone, and base qualities are not available. TCR beta rearrangements were amplified from genomic DNA extracted from peripheral blood rather than from sorted cells or RNA. Rearranged TRB sequences spanning V, D and J segments were amplified in a multiplex touch-down PCR with a mixed TRB-A/B primer pool. Illumina adapters and sample indices were added to the amplicons in two consecutive PCR reactions performed with Phusion HS II polymerase. Amplicons were gel-purified using the NucleoSpin Gel and PCR Clean-up kit and were subsequently checked with Qubit and an Agilent 2100 Bioanalyzer. Sequencing of the libraries was done on an Illumina MiSeq with paired-end, single-indexed 600-cycle runs. The published analysis was carried out like this. MiXCR versions 2.12 and 3.0.5 were used to process TRB sequences. A clone was defined as each unique CDR3 nucleotide sequence, and only productive sequences supported by at least two reads were kept. The repertoire metrics were Shannon diversity, evenness, clonality (defined as one minus evenness), and alpha-parameterized diversity profiles covering alpha 0 to 5. Generation probabilities of clones in paired pre- and post-chemotherapy samples were computed with the IGoR algorithm. TCRdb passed the public sequencing reads through fastp at Q25 and MiXCR, retaining productive beta sequences. Merged by CDR3 protein, the rows form single entries marked with the most common genes and DNA. These V and J calls originate from TCRdb's pipeline instead of the authors' own analysis. The sample table lists some 5,400 distinct CDR3 sequences, around 35% of them with a count of one. The ten top clones hold about 14% of the sample.

Spanning cysteine to phenylalanine, the CDR3 consists of 15 amino acids. Solely the CDR3 DNA is kept, with 45 bases framed from the first base. Looking up the germline V gene yields CDR1 MNHNS and CDR2 SASEGT. At the junction V is shortened by 3 bases and J by 8 bases, with 17 bases in between. The data were taken from a study of T cell repertoires in aging, cancer and after chemotherapy (dated by TCRdb to between 2018 and 2021). Study-wide context: Donors spanned six age groups from 30 or younger to 70 or older, with at least three individuals per group. Paired pre- and post-chemotherapy samples in the hematological group came from chronic lymphocytic leukemia patients treated with fludarabine- or bendamustine-based regimens. The complete dataset included around 8.8 million TCR reads. Peripheral blood TCR beta repertoires from healthy donors and cancer patients were profiled to examine immunoaging and T cell reconstitution after chemotherapy. A cohort of around 210 cancer patients (94 with hematological and some 120 with solid cancers) was assembled, and under 100 healthy donors were included as a reference group.

The investigation overall reported the following: Compared with age-matched healthy donors, untreated patients with either hematological or solid cancers had significantly lower TCR diversity in the blood along with higher clonality. An increase in median generation probability over the chemotherapy interval was observed in both cancer cohorts, suggesting that the repertoire was reconstituted through rebound thymic output. In healthy donors, the decline in TCR diversity with age was mainly explained by loss of richness, whereas in cancer patients loss of evenness was also found to contribute. Hematological cancer patients had infiltration of lymphoid organs, and this infiltration may itself impair thymic emigration or peripheral T cell expansion. According to the authors, the repertoire data do not allow conclusions to be drawn about immunological memory after chemotherapy.

The rearrangement joined TRBV6-1 to TRBJ2-1; perhaps TRBD2 is the D gene, with 6 bases matching. Sequencing was performed on blood. This TCR was sampled from a human donor with a blood cancer. The nucleotide sequence is TGTGCCAGCAGTGAGGGGCGGGGTTCGATGTATGAGCAGTTCTTC. Its coded protein is CASSEGRGSMYEQFF.